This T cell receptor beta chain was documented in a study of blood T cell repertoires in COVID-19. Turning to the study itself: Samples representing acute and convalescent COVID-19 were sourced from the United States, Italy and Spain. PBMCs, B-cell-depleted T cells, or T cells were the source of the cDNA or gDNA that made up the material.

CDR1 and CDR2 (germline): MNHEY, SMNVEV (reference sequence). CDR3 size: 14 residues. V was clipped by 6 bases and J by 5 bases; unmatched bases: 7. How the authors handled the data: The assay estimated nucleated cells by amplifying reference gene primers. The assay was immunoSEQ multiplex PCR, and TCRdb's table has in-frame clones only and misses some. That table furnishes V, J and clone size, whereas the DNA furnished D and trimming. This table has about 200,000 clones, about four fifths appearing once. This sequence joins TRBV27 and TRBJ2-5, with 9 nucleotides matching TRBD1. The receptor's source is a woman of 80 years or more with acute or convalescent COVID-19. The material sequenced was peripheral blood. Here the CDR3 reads CASSWGQGSETQYF. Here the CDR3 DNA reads TGTGCCAGCAGCTGGGGACAGGGAAGCGAGACCCAGTACTTC.